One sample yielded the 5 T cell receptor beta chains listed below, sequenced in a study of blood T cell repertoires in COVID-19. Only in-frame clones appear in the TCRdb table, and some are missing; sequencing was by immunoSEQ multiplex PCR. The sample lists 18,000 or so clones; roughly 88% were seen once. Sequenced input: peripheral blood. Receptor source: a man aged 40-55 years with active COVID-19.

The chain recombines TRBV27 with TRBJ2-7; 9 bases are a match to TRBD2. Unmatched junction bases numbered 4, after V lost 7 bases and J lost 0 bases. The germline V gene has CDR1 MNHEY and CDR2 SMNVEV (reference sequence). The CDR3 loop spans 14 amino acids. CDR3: CASTMTSGSYEQYF. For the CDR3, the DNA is TGTGCCAGCACCATGACTAGCGGCTCCTACGAGCAGTACTTC.

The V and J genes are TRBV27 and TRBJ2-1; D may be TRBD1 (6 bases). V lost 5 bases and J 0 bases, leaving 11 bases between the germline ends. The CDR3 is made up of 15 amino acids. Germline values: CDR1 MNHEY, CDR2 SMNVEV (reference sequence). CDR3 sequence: CASSAGARSYNEQFF. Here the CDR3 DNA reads TGTGCCAGCAGTGCAGGGGCGCGCTCCTACAATGAGCAGTTCTTC.

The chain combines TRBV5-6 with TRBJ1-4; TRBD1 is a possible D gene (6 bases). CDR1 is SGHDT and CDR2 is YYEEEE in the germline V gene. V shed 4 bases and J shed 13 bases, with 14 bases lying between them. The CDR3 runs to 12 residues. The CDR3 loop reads CASSATGPPLFF. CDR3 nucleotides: TGTGCCAGCAGCGCAACAGGGCCCCCACTGTTTTTT.

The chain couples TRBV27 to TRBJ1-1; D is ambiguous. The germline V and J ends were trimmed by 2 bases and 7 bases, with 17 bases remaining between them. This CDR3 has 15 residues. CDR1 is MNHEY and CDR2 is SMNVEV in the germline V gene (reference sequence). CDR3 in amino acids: CASSLRDPREDEAFF. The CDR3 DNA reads TGTGCCAGCAGTTTAAGAGATCCGAGGGAGGATGAAGCTTTCTTT.

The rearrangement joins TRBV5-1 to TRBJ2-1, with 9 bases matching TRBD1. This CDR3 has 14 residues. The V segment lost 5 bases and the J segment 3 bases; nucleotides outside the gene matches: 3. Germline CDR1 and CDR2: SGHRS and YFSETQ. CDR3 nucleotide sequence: TGCGCCAGCAGTCGGGACAGGGACTACAATGAGCAGTTCTTC. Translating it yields CASSRDRDYNEQFF. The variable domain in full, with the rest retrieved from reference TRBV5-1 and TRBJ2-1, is KAGVTQTPRYLIKTRGQQVTLSCSPISGHRSVSWYQQTPGQGLQFLFEYFSETQRNKGNFPGRFSGRQFSNSRSEMNVSTLELGDSALYLCASSRDRDYNEQFFGPGTRLTVL.